These 21 T cell receptor beta chains share one sample of origin, sequenced in a study of CD8 T cells in ankylosing spondylitis. TCRdb itself ran the 5' RACE reads through MiXCR, one entry per CDR3 protein. This sample has fewer than 200,000 distinct CDR3 sequences; approximately 18% occur once, and the top ten carry around 4.5%. Input material: blood, either unsorted or a sorted T cell fraction (not recorded which). The receptors here all came from a male donor under 30 with ankylosing spondylitis or in good health (not recorded which).

This clonotype has a count of ten or more. This chain links TRBV7-9 with TRBJ2-7, with D perhaps matching TRBD1 (6 bases). The CDR3 has 13 residues. The V gene's germline CDR1 is SEHNR and CDR2 FQNEAQ (reference sequence). Trimming cost V 3 bases and J 5 bases, with 11 bases left between them. CDR3 DNA: TGTGCCAGCAGCTTTGACCCAGGGGACGAGCAGTACGTC. It encodes CASSFDPGDEQYV.

This clonotype occurred many times. The chain combines TRBV7-6 with TRBJ2-3; 8 bases align to TRBD2. The CDR3 length is 16 residues. Germline CDR1 is SGHVS and CDR2 is FNYEAQ. With V trimmed by 5 bases and J by 3 bases, 10 bases remained unmatched. The CDR3 nucleotides are TGTGCCAGCAGCGCGGCGGGGGGAGTTTTTACAGATACGCAGTATTTT. It encodes CASSAAGGVFTDTQYF. Full variable domain (remainder filled in from reference TRBV7-6 and TRBJ2-3): GAGVSQSPRYKVTKRGQDVALRCDPISGHVSLYWYRQALGQGPEFLTYFNYEAQQDKSGLPNDRFSAERPEGSISTLTIQRTEQRDSAMYRCASSAAGGVFTDTQYFGPGTRLTVL.

This chain connects TRBV20-1 to TRBJ1-2, with no clear D. Deletions cut 0 bases from V and 2 bases from J, with 13 bases between. Germline-derived CDR1 and CDR2 are DFQATT and SNEGSKA (reference sequence). CDR3 length: 15 amino acids. The CDR3 DNA reads as TGCAGTGCTAGAGACACGACGGGCGCCAACTATGGCTACACCTTC. It yields the protein CSARDTTGANYGYTF.

The gene calls are TRBV12-3 or TRBV12-4 and TRBJ2-1, with D possibly TRBD1 on 6 matching bases. CDR3 size: 15 residues. V was cut by 3 bases and J by 8 bases, with 17 bases left in between. This chain's CDR3 is CASSFRGPRSDEQFF. CDR3 nucleotide sequence: TGTGCCAGCAGTTTCAGGGGTCCGAGATCCGATGAGCAGTTCTTC.

In its sample, this clonotype was seen many times. V and J are TRBV4-2 and TRBJ2-3, with 9 positions matching TRBD2. Germline V gene sequence: CDR1 LGHNA, CDR2 YNFKEQ. The V gene end was trimmed by 3 bases and the J gene end by 0 bases; junction bases not matched to a gene: 7. This CDR3 region has 17 residues. The CDR3 here is CASSQASTSGSTDTQYF. Written as DNA, the CDR3 is TGTGCCAGCAGCCAGGCATCGACTAGCGGTAGCACAGATACGCAGTATTTT.

This clonotype was observed at least ten times. The CDR3 coding sequence is TGTGCCAGCAGTTTAATACCGGAGGAAAAACTGTTTTTT. This sequence encodes CASSLIPEEKLFF. This chain joins TRBV27 and TRBJ1-4; D is undetermined. Trimming removed 2 bases from V and 8 bases from J, with 9 bases in between. The CDR3 runs 13 residues. CDR1 MNHEY and CDR2 SMNVEV come from the germline V gene (reference sequence).

This clonotype was seen ten or more times. The chain links TRBV29-1 to TRBJ2-1, with 8 positions matching TRBD2. Trimming cost V 5 bases and J 12 bases; bases outside gene matches: 12. CDR1 is SQVTM and CDR2 is ANQGSEA in the germline V gene. This CDR3 is 13 amino acids long. Here the CDR3 DNA reads TGCAGCGTTCGGGCCCATGGGCGGGAGGTGCAGTTCTTC. Its translation is CSVRAHGREVQFF.

This chain joins TRBV15 and TRBJ2-3, with D perhaps TRBD1 or TRBD2 (5 bases each). Germline V gives CDR1 LNHNV, CDR2 YYDKDF (reference sequence). V gave up 2 bases and J gave up 3 bases, with 9 bases separating them. This CDR3 contains 14 residues. The CDR3 reads CATSRPGATDTQYF. The DNA of the CDR3 is TGTGCCACCAGCAGACCCGGGGCAACAGATACGCAGTATTTT.

This clonotype was counted many times. This chain joins TRBV25-1 and TRBJ2-3; D might be TRBD1 or TRBD2, each matching 5 bases. Trimming left V 11 bases short and J 5 bases short, with 17 bases between. The CDR3 has 13 amino acids. The V gene's germline CDR1 is MGHDK and CDR2 SYGVNS. The CDR3 DNA is TGTGCCTCGGGACCCCGTGTTCAAGATACGCAGTATTTT. This codes for CASGPRVQDTQYF. The variable domain in full, with the rest retrieved from reference TRBV25-1 and TRBJ2-3, is EADIYQTPRYLVIGTGKKITLECSQTMGHDKMYWYQQDPGMELHLIHYSYGVNSTEKGDLSSESTVSRIRTEHFPLTLESARPSHTSQYLCASGPRVQDTQYFGPGTRLTVL.

The genes are TRBV29-1 and TRBJ2-1; tentative D call: TRBD1 (5 bases). The CDR3 contains 11 residues. V gave up 0 bases and J gave up 10 bases, with 7 bases separating them. Germline lookup yields CDR1 SQVTM and CDR2 ANQGSEA. CDR3 in DNA: TGCAGCGTTGAAGAAAGACAGGAGCAGTTCTTC. This sequence encodes CSVEERQEQFF.

The CDR3 DNA sequence: TGTGCCAGCAGTGTACAGACAGACACCGGGGAGCTGTTTTTT. Translating it yields CASSVQTDTGELFF. The V gene is TRBV6-2 or TRBV6-3, the J gene TRBJ2-2; weak D call: TRBD1 (5 bases). This CDR3 has 14 amino acids. Trimming pared 5 bases from V and 3 bases from J, leaving 10 bases between. The V gene's germline CDR1 is MNHEY and CDR2 SVGEGT.

The V gene is TRBV20-1, the J gene TRBJ2-1; 9 bases map to TRBD2. From germline, CDR1 is DFQATT and CDR2 SNEGSKA (reference sequence). CDR3 size: 14 residues. The CDR3 DNA follows: TGCTATGCTAGTAGACTAGCGGACCACAATGAGCAGTTCTTC. Translating gives CYASRLADHNEQFF.

This clonotype was counted ten times or more. The chain is built from TRBV6-5 and TRBJ1-5, with 10 bases aligning to TRBD1. The CDR3 is 16 residues long. The germline V gene encodes CDR1 MNHEY and CDR2 SVGAGI. The junction had 5 bases not matched to a gene; V was cut back by 0 bases and J by 6 bases. In DNA form, the CDR3 reads TGTGCCAGCAGTTACTCCGGGACAGGGGCAGGTCAGCCCCAGCATTTT. Translation: CASSYSGTGAGQPQHF.

There are many counts of this clonotype. The rearrangement uses TRBV20-1 and TRBJ2-1; the match to TRBD2 covers 8 bases. The CDR3 runs to 13 residues. V lost 1 base and J lost 7; bases outside the gene matches: 3. CDR1 and CDR2 from the germline V gene are DFQATT and SNEGSKA (reference sequence). CDR3 coding DNA: TGCAGTGCTAGAGTGTTAGCGGGGAATGAGCAGTTCTTC. Protein sequence: CSARVLAGNEQFF.

This clonotype was observed at least ten times. The chain uses TRBV5-1 and TRBJ2-1, with D perhaps matching TRBD1 (5 bases). CDR3 size: 14 residues. Trimming took 1 base from V and 3 from J, leaving 8 bases between them. The germline gives CDR1 SGHRS, CDR2 YFSETQ. CDR3 loop: CASSLHTGYNEQFF. The CDR3 DNA is TGCGCCAGCAGCTTGCATACAGGCTACAATGAGCAGTTCTTC.

V is TRBV29-1 and J is TRBJ2-1; D uncertain. CDR3 size: 11 residues. The germline V gene encodes CDR1 SQVTM and CDR2 ANQGSEA. V lost 7 bases to trimming and J lost 6 bases, with 10 bases between them. CDR3 region: CSGRSSNEQFF. CDR3 in DNA: TGCAGCGGGCGGAGTAGCAATGAGCAGTTCTTC.

Remarks on this clonotype: A read error may be the cause here, since a much bigger clone is one base away. The genes are TRBV3-1 and TRBJ2-3, with D possibly being TRBD1 (6 bases). The J call may be in error: the DNA end matches TRBJ1-5 better. This CDR3 has 16 residues. CDR1 and CDR2 from the germline V gene are LGHDT and YNNKEL (reference sequence). Here the CDR3 reads CASSQQTSARTDTQHF. CDR3 sequence (DNA): TGTGCCAGCAGCCAACAGACTAGCGCGAGGACAGATACGCAGCATTTT.

The chain links TRBV4-1 to TRBJ1-2; a weak D match, TRBD1 (5 bases). Germline loops: CDR1 MGHRA, CDR2 YSYEKL. Trimming removed 1 base at V and 1 base at J, with 10 bases between. The CDR3 sequence is 15 residues long. Written as DNA, the CDR3 is TGCGCCAGCAGCCAAGCCGACAGAAGTAACTATGGCTACACCTTC. Encoded protein: CASSQADRSNYGYTF.

This clonotype was recorded many times. The V gene is TRBV2, the J gene TRBJ2-2; TRBD2 agrees at 8 bases. CDR1 and CDR2 from the germline V gene are SNHLY and FYNNEI. The CDR3 length is 17 residues. V dropped 5 bases and J dropped 6; count of bases not matched to a gene: 14. CDR3 loop: CASSPNATSAWAGELFF. The CDR3 DNA reads TGTGCCAGCAGTCCAAACGCGACTAGCGCCTGGGCCGGGGAGCTGTTTTTT.

This clonotype was recorded many times. The chain couples TRBV12-3 or TRBV12-4 to TRBJ1-1; no clear D. This CDR3 is built from 13 residues. Trimming took off 2 bases at V and 1 base at J, with 5 bases between the two ends. The CDR3 is CASSLKRNTEAFF. The CDR3 DNA reads as TGTGCCAGCAGTTTAAAAAGGAACACTGAAGCTTTCTTT.

A few counts support this clonotype. This chain uses TRBV23-1 with TRBJ2-3, with 8 positions matching TRBD1. TRBV23-1 is recorded as an ORF, its role being uncertain. The CDR3 extends over 14 amino acids. Trimming at V came to 10 bases and at J to 2 bases, leaving 8 bases not matched to a gene. The CDR3: CAIPLDRDTDTQYF. For the CDR3, the DNA is TGCGCCATTCCCTTGGACAGGGACACAGATACGCAGTATTTT.